This T cell receptor beta chain was obtained from a study of blood T cell repertoires in COVID-19. TCRdb's table, derived via immunoSEQ multiplex PCR, lists solely in-frame clones and lacks some. The table shows approximately 200,000 clones, with approximately 88% occurring only once. Self-reported history from a screening survey and questionnaire set each donor's cohort. The origin of this receptor is a young woman who had recovered from COVID-19. The source material was PBMCs or T cells enriched from blood (not recorded which).

The CDR3 region has the DNA TGTGCCAGCTCACCGCCTCTCCTGACCGGCCGGGGAGACAATGAGCAGTTCTTC. This translates into CASSPPLLTGRGDNEQFF. V gene TRBV18 combines with J gene TRBJ2-1, with a tentative D call TRBD2 (5 bases). The CDR3 extends over 18 amino acids. V shed 3 bases and J shed 5 bases, with 23 bases lying between them. From germline, CDR1 is KGHSH and CDR2 LQKENI.